Sequencing of this T cell receptor beta chain was carried out in a study of vaccination and CD4 T cells after COVID-19. On the study more broadly: Following dose two, a median about 70 days (range 14 to 241) passed before post-vaccine samples were taken. Control cultures used a CEFX viral epitope pool, an HIV-1 Nef peptide pool, or no peptide.

As to this clonotype: Antigen specificity is unknown.

Treatment noted: approximately 9-day PBMC culture with coronavirus spike peptide pools or control peptides (ViraFEST assay). The V gene's germline CDR1 is SNHLY and CDR2 FYNNEI. CDR3 length: 13 amino acids. Trimming stripped 1 base from V and 9 bases from J, with 10 bases between. Once obtained from cultured CD4+ T cells, the DNA was sequenced using the Oncomine TCR Beta short-read assay. From CD4+ T cells that had been cultured, genomic DNA was extracted. One entry per CDR3 protein, called by TCRdb with MiXCR from the PCR reads. Here the sample spans about 17,000 distinct CDR3 sequences, around 60% being singletons.

The chain carries TRBV2 and TRBJ1-3; D is perhaps TRBD1 (5 bases). Sequencing used CD4+ T cells from blood, cultured in vitro. This clonotype originated in a human donor who had recovered from COVID-19. This CDR3 is CASSEGPRGTIYF. The CDR3, as DNA: TGTGCCAGCAGTGAAGGGCCAAGGGGCACCATATATTTT.